One T cell receptor (delta chain) is described in this entry. Trimming removed 2 bases from V and 0 bases from J; junction bases left unmatched: 14. The CDR3 sequence is 20 residues long. Germline CDR1 TSWWSYY, CDR2 QGS. The data originate from a study of gamma-delta T cells after stem cell transplantation. TCRdb re-called the RT-PCR reads with CATT. The sample includes about 700 delta-chain clones, 12% of them seen just once. Sequencing input: gamma-delta T cells. This chain connects TRDV1 to TRDJ1; 11 positions agree with TRDD3. This clonotype was sampled from a human donor. It is not recorded whose cells these are; they may come from a transplant donor. This table probably holds off-target reads from a library built for another chain. DNA of the CDR3: TGTGCTCTTGGGGAAGCCCCTACGAACTGGGGGATAGGGGACACCGATAAACTCATCTTT. Amino acid sequence: CALGEAPTNWGIGDTDKLIF.